These T cell receptor beta chains were read from a single sample in a study of cytomegalovirus exposure and HLA in healthy donors. Clones were sequenced by immunoSEQ multiplex PCR, and TCRdb holds only the in-frame ones, with some missing. Among fewer than 200,000 clones listed, around 90% were seen once. Source material: PBMCs. These receptors were taken from a woman aged 30 to 39 in good health and CMV-seronegative. Both conserved end residues are part of each CDR3. D genes are given only for firm matches. Expanded clones get a size class; other rows say once, few or many, or leave the size out.

>TRBV30|TRBD2|few|TRBJ2-7
CAFGLAGLASYEQYF
TGTGCCTTCGGACTAGCGGGACTCGCCTCCTACGAGCAGTACTTC
>TRBV27|TRBD2|-|TRBJ2-3
CASSGLALEDTQYF
TGTGCCAGCAGTGGACTAGCCCTGGAGGATACGCAGTATTTT
>TRBV10-3|-|few|TRBJ2-2
CAIRGVAEFTGELFF
TGTGCCATCAGGGGAGTGGCAGAATTCACCGGGGAGCTGTTTTTT
>TRBV6-5|TRBD2|-|TRBJ2-7
CASSRLAGGSYEQYF
TGTGCCAGCAGTAGACTAGCGGGAGGGTCCTACGAGCAGTACTTC
>TRBV28|-|-|TRBJ2-7
CASSFGRATYEQYF
TGTGCCAGCAGTTTTGGGCGGGCGACCTACGAGCAGTACTTC
>TRBV14|-|-|TRBJ2-3
CASSPRLSRNTDTQYF
TGTGCCAGCAGCCCGAGGCTTAGTAGAAACACAGATACGCAGTATTTT
>TRBV27|-|-|TRBJ1-1
CASSLLYKGMNTEAFF
TGTGCCAGCAGTTTATTATATAAGGGGATGAACACTGAAGCTTTCTTT
>TRBV11-2|TRBD2|-|TRBJ2-1
CASSSGLAGYDEQFF
TGTGCCAGCAGCTCCGGACTAGCGGGGTATGATGAGCAGTTCTTC
>TRBV6-5|-|-|TRBJ2-2
CASTRRTANTGELFF
TGTGCCAGCACCCGCCGGACAGCGAACACCGGGGAGCTGTTTTTT
>TRBV6-6|TRBD1|-|TRBJ1-1
CASTGQGGLMNTEAFF
TGTGCCAGCACCGGACAGGGGGGCCTTATGAACACTGAAGCTTTCTTT
>TRBV29-1|TRBD1|-|TRBJ2-7
CSAGGGTGDTYEQYF
TGCAGCGCCGGTGGAGGGACAGGGGACACCTACGAGCAGTACTTC
>TRBV2|TRBD1|-|TRBJ2-1
CASSATGAGNEQFF
TGTGCCAGCAGTGCGACAGGGGCCGGCAATGAGCAGTTCTTC
>TRBV7-8|-|-|TRBJ2-2
CASSLTRPNTGELFF
TGTGCCAGCAGCTTAACTAGGCCCAACACCGGGGAGCTGTTTTTT
>TRBV6-5|-|-|TRBJ1-2
CASSYSNGPLWSGYTF
TGTGCCAGCAGTTACTCGAACGGCCCCTTATGGAGTGGCTACACCTTC
>TRBV19|TRBD1|-|TRBJ1-5
CASTSDRARNQPQHF
TGTGCCAGTACCTCGGACAGGGCAAGGAATCAGCCCCAGCATTTT
>TRBV9|TRBD1|-|TRBJ1-1
CASTRGTGGTEAFF
TGTGCCAGCACTAGGGGGACAGGGGGCACTGAAGCTTTCTTT
>TRBV7-3|-|-|TRBJ1-1
CASSLGGANTEAFF
TGTGCCAGCAGCCTAGGGGGGGCGAACACTGAAGCTTTCTTT
>TRBV15|TRBD2|-|TRBJ2-3
CATSRGWRGDGTDTQYF
TGTGCCACCAGCAGAGGTTGGCGGGGGGATGGCACAGATACGCAGTATTTT
>TRBV6-5|-|-|TRBJ1-5
CATGDIRNQPQHF
TGTGCCACCGGGGACATTCGAAATCAGCCCCAGCATTTT
>TRBV6-1|TRBD2|once|TRBJ2-1
CASSEAGTSGVYNEQFF
TGTGCCAGCAGTGAGGCGGGGACTAGCGGGGTATACAATGAGCAGTTCTTC
>TRBV7-9|-|-|TRBJ1-3
CASPEVVGNTIYF
TGTGCCAGCCCGGAGGTAGTTGGAAACACCATATATTTT
>TRBV6-1|TRBD1|-|TRBJ2-7
CASSAGQVGYEQYF
TGTGCCAGCAGTGCCGGACAGGTCGGCTACGAGCAGTACTTC
>TRBV29-1|TRBD1|-|TRBJ2-1
CSVILQGVTYNEQFF
TGCAGCGTTATTCTCCAGGGGGTTACCTACAATGAGCAGTTCTTC
>TRBV21-1|-|-|TRBJ2-7
CASRSKGGTSGSLREQYF
TGTGCCAGCAGAAGCAAAGGGGGGACTAGCGGATCCCTCCGGGAGCAGTACTTC
>TRBV28|-|once|TRBJ1-5
CASSFTLTGLNQPQHF
TGTGCCAGCAGTTTCACCTTGACAGGCCTCAATCAGCCCCAGCATTTT
>TRBV4-3|-|-|TRBJ2-7
CASSQEEQGTYEQYF
TGCGCCAGCAGCCAAGAGGAACAGGGAACCTACGAGCAGTACTTC
>TRBV15|-|-|TRBJ2-3
CATGVAGPGADTQYF
TGTGCCACCGGGGTAGCGGGTCCAGGGGCAGATACGCAGTATTTT
>TRBV28|TRBD1|-|TRBJ1-1
CASSFTTGVTEAFF
TGTGCCAGCAGTTTCACGACAGGGGTTACTGAAGCTTTCTTT
>TRBV12-5|-|-|TRBJ2-7
CASGWGPTGTDF
TGTGCTAGTGGTTGGGGGCCGACAGGCACGGACTTC
>TRBV11-2|-|-|TRBJ2-3
CASSLDGTFTDTQYF
TGTGCCAGCAGCTTAGATGGGACTTTCACAGATACGCAGTATTTT
>TRBV6-1|-|few|TRBJ1-1
CASSKEARLNEAFF
TGTGCCAGCAGTAAGGAGGCGCGATTAAATGAAGCTTTCTTT
>TRBV9|-|-|TRBJ1-2
CASSSSGSRDYGYTF
TGTGCCAGCAGCTCTTCAGGGTCAAGGGACTATGGCTACACCTTC
>TRBV7-9|-|-|TRBJ1-1
CASSSQGGVNTEAFF
TGTGCCAGCAGCTCACAGGGAGGGGTGAACACTGAAGCTTTCTTT
>TRBV10-3|TRBD1|-|TRBJ2-5
CAISESGQGEETQYF
TGTGCCATCAGTGAGAGCGGACAGGGGGAAGAGACCCAGTACTTC
>TRBV7-9|-|-|TRBJ2-1
CASSPRDRPYNEQFF
TGTGCCAGCAGCCCCAGAGACAGGCCTTACAATGAGCAGTTCTTC
>TRBV27|-|-|TRBJ2-7
CASSKSAGLSHEQYF
TGTGCCAGCAGTAAGTCGGCAGGGCTTTCCCACGAGCAGTACTTC
>TRBV30|TRBD2|-|TRBJ2-5
CAWWPKGRAHETQYF
TGTGCCTGGTGGCCCAAGGGGAGGGCCCACGAGACCCAGTACTTC
>TRBV9|TRBD1|-|TRBJ2-7
CASSPQGLGSYEQYF
TGTGCCAGCAGCCCACAGGGGTTGGGATCCTACGAGCAGTACTTC
>TRBV6-1|-|-|TRBJ1-6
CASSERVDNSPLHF
TGTGCCAGCAGTGAGAGGGTGGATAATTCACCCCTCCACTTT
>TRBV7-9|-|-|TRBJ2-6
CASSPKGFGANVLTF
TGTGCCAGCAGCCCGAAGGGGTTTGGGGCCAACGTCCTGACTTTC
>TRBV6-4|-|-|TRBJ1-6
CASRQTNNSPLHF
TGTGCCAGCAGACAGACAAATAATTCACCCCTCCACTTT
>TRBV18|-|-|TRBJ1-3
CASSPRSGVTGNTIYF
TGTGCCAGCTCACCACGGTCGGGGGTAACTGGAAACACCATATATTTT